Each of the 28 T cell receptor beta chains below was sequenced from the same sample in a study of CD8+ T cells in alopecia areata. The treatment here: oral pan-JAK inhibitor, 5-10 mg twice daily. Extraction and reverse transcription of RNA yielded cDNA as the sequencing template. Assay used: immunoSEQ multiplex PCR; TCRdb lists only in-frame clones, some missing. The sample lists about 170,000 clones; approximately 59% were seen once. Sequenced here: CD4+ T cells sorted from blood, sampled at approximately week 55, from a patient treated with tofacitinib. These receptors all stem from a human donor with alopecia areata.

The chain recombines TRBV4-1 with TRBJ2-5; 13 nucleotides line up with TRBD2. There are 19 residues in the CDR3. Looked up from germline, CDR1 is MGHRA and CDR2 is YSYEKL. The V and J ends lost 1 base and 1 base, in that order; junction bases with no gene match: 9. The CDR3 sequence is CASSQGTSGGAIFQETQYF. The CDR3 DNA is TGCGCCAGCAGCCAAGGGACTAGCGGGGGTGCGATTTTCCAAGAGACCCAGTACTTC.

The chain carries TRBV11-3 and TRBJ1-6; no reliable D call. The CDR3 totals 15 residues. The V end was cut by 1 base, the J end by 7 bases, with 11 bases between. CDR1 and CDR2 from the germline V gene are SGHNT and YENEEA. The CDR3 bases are TGTGCCAGCAGCTTAGTAGCTGGAAGAAATTCACCCCTCCACTTT. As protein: CASSLVAGRNSPLHF. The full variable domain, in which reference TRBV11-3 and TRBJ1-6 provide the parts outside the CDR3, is EAGVVQSPRYKIIEKKQPVAFWCNPISGHNTLYWYLQNLGQGPELLIRYENEEAVDDSQLPKDRFSAERLKGVDSTLKIQPAELGDSAVYLCASSLVAGRNSPLHFGNGTRLTVT.

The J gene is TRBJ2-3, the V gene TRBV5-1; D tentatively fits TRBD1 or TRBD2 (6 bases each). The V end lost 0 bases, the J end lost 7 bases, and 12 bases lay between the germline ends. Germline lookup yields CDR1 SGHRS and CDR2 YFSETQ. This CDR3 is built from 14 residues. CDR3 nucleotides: TGCGCCAGCAGCTTGGACGGGGGCGGGTATACGCAGTATTTT. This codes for CASSLDGGGYTQYF. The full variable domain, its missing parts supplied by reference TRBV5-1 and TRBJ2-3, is KAGVTQTPRYLIKTRGQQVTLSCSPISGHRSVSWYQQTPGQGLQFLFEYFSETQRNKGNFPGRFSGRQFSNSRSEMNVSTLELGDSALYLCASSLDGGGYTQYFGPGTRLTVL.

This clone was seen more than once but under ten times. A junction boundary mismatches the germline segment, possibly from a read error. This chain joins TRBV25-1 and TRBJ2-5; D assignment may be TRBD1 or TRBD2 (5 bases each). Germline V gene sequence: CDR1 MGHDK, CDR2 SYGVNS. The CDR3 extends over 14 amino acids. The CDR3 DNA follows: TGTGCCAGCAGTGAATGGGGGAACCAGGAGACCCAGTACTTC. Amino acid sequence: CASSEWGNQETQYF.

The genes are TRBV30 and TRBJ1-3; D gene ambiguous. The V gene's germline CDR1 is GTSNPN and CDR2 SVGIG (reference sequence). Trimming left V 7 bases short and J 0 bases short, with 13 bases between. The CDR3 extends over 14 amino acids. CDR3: CASRGFRSGNTIYF. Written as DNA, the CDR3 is TGTGCCTCTAGAGGGTTCCGCTCTGGAAACACCATATATTTT.

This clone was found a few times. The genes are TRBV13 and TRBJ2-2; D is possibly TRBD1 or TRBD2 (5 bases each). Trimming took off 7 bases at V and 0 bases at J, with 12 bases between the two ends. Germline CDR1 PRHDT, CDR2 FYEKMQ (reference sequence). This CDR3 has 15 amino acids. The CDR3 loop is CASIRGATNTGELFF. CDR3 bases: TGTGCCAGCATACGGGGCGCCACGAACACCGGGGAGCTGTTTTTT.

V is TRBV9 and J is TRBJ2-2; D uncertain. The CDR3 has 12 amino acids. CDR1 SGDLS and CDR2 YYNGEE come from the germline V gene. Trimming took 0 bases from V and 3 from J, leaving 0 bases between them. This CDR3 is CASSVDTGELFF. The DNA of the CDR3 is TGTGCCAGCAGCGTAGACACCGGGGAGCTGTTTTTT.

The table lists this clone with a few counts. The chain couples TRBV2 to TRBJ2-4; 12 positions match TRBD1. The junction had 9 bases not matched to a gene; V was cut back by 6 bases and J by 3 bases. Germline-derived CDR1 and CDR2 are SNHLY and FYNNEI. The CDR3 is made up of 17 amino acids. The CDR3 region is CASRWDRGLNSKNIQYF. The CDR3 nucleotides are TGTGCCAGCAGATGGGACAGGGGGCTCAACAGCAAAAACATTCAGTACTTC.

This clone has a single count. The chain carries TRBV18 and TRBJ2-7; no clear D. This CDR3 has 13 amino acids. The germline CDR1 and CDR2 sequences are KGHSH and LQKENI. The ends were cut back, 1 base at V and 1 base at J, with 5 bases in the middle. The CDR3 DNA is TGTGCCAGCTCACCACAACAATCCTACGAGCAGTACTTC. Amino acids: CASSPQQSYEQYF.

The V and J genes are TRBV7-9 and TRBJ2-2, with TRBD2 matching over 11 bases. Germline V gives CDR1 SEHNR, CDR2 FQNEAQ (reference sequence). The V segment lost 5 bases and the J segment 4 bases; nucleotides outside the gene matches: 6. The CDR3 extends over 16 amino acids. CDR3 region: CASSATSGGGTGELFF. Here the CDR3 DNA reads TGTGCCAGCAGCGCAACTAGCGGGGGAGGCACCGGGGAGCTGTTTTTT.

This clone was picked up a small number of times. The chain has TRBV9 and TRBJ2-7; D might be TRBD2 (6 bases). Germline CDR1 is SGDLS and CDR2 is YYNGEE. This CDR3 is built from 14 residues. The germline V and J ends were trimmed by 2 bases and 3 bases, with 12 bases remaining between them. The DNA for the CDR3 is TGTGCCAGCAGCGTTAGCTGGCGGGGCTACGAGCAGTACTTC. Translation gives CASSVSWRGYEQYF.

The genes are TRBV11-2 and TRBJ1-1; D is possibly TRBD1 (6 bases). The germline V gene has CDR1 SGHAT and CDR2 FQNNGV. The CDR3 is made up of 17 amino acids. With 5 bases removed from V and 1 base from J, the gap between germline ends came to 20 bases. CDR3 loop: CASSPNSWDTTNTEAFF. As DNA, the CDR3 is TGTGCCAGCAGCCCTAATAGCTGGGACACAACGAACACTGAAGCTTTCTTT.

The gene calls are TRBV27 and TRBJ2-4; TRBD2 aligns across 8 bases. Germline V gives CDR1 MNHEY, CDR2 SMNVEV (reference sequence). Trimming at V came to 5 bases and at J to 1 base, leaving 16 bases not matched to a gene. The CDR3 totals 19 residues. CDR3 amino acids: CASSPGLGVLTWAKNIQYF. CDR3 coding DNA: TGTGCCAGCAGTCCGGGACTAGGAGTACTTACGTGGGCCAAAAACATTCAGTACTTC.

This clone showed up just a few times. CDR3 residues: CAWRQGISVHGYTF. CDR3 DNA sequence: TGTGCCTGGAGACAGGGGATAAGCGTCCATGGCTACACCTTC. The chain joins TRBV30 to TRBJ1-2; 7 bases map to TRBD1. Germline values: CDR1 GTSNPN, CDR2 SVGIG (reference sequence). Unmatched junction bases numbered 10, after V lost 3 bases and J lost 6 bases. CDR3 length: 14 amino acids.

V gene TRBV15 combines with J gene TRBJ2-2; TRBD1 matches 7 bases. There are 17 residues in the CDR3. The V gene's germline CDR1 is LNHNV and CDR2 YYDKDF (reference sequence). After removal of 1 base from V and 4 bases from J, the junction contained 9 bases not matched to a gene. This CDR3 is CATSRVLGTATTGELFF. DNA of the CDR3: TGTGCCACCAGCAGAGTGCTTGGGACAGCGACCACCGGGGAGCTGTTTTTT. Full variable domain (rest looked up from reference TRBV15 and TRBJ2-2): DAMVIQNPRYQVTQFGKPVTLSCSQTLNHNVMYWYQQKSSQAPKLLFHYYDKDFNNEADTPDNFQSRRPNTSFCFLDIRSPGLGDTAMYLCATSRVLGTATTGELFFGEGSRLTVL.

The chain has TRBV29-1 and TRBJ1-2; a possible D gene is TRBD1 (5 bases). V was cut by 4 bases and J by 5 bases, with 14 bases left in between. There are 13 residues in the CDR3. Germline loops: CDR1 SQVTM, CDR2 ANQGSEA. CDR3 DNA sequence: TGCAGCGTTGGTGGCAGGGCCAGGTATGGCTACACCTTC. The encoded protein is CSVGGRARYGYTF.

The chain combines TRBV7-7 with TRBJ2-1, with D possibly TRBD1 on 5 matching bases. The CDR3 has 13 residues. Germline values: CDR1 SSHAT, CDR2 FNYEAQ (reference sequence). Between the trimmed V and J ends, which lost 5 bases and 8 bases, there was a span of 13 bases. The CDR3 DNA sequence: TGTGCCAGCAGCAACTCGTGGGGCGATGAGCAGTTCTTC. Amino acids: CASSNSWGDEQFF.

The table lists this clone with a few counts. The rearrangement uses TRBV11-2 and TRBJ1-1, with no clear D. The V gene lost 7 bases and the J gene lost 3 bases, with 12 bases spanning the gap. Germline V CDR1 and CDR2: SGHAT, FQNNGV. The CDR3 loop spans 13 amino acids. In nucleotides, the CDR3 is TGTGCCAGCACCGAAAGACGGGACACTGAAGCTTTCTTT. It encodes CASTERRDTEAFF.

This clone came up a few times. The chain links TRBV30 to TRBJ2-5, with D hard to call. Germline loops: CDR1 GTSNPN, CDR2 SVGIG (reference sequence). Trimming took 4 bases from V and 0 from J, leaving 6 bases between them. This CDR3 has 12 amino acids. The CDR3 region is CAWIRYQETQYF. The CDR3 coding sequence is TGTGCCTGGATCAGATACCAAGAGACCCAGTACTTC.

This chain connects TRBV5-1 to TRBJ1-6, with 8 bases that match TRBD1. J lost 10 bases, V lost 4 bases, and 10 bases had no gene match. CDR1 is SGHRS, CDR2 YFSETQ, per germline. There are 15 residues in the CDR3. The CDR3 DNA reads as TGCGCCAGCAGCGGGCCGGGACAGGACGGCTCACCCCTCCACTTT. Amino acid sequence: CASSGPGQDGSPLHF.

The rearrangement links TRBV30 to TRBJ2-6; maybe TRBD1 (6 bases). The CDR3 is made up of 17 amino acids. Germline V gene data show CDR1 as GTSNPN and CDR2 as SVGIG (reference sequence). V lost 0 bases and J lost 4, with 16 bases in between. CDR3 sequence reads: CAWSVLRQGTGANVLTF. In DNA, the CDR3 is TGTGCCTGGAGTGTACTCCGGCAGGGGACCGGGGCCAACGTCCTGACTTTC. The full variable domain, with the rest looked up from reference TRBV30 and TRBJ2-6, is SQTIHQWPATLVQPVGSPLSLECTVEGTSNPNLYWYRQAAGRGLQLLFYSVGIGQISSEVPQNLSASRPQDRQFILSSKKLLLSDSGFYLCAWSVLRQGTGANVLTFGAGSRLTVL.

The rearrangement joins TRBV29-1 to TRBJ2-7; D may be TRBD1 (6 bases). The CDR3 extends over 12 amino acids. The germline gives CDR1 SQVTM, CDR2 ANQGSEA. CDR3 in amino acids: CSTGTTFNEQYF. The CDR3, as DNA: TGCTCTACTGGGACAACCTTCAACGAGCAGTACTTC.

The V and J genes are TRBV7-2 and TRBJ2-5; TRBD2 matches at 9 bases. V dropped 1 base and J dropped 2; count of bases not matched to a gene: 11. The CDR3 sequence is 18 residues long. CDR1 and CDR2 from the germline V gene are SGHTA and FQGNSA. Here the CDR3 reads CASSLVVLAGANQETQYF. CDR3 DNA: TGTGCCAGCAGCTTAGTGGTCTTAGCGGGGGCCAATCAAGAGACCCAGTACTTC.

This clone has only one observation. CDR3: CATSSRGVGNSPLHF. The CDR3 bases are TGTGCCACCAGCAGTAGAGGGGTCGGTAATTCACCCCTCCACTTT. The J gene is TRBJ1-6, the V gene TRBV15; D is possibly TRBD1 (5 bases). CDR3 length: 15 amino acids. Germline assignment: CDR1 LNHNV and CDR2 YYDKDF (reference sequence). Trimming removed 3 bases from V and 6 bases from J, with 12 bases in between.

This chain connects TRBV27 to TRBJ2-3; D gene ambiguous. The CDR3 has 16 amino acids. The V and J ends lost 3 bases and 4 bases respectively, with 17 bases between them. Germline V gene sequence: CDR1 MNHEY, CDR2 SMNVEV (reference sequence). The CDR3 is CASSLIPAPSPDTQYF. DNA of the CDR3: TGTGCCAGCAGTTTGATTCCGGCCCCCTCCCCAGATACGCAGTATTTT.

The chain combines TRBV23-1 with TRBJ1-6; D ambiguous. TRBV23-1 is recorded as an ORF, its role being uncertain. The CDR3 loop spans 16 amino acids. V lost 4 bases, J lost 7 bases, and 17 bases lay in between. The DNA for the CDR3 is TGCGCCAGCAGTCTTCTACGAAGGGCTGGCAATTCACCCCTCCACTTT. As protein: CASSLLRRAGNSPLHF.

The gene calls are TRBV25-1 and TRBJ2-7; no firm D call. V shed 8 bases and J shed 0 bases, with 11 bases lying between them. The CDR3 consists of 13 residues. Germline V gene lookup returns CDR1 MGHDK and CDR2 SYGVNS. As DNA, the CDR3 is TGTGCCAGCCTCGCGTCAGGCTCCTACGAGCAGTACTTC. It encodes CASLASGSYEQYF.

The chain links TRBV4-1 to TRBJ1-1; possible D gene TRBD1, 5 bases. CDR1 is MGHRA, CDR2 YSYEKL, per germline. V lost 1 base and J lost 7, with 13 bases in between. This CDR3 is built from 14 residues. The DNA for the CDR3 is TGCGCCAGCAGCCAAGGGAGAGGGGTTGATGAAGCTTTCTTT. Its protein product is CASSQGRGVDEAFF.